A selection of T cell receptor beta chains follows, all from one sample in a study of blood T cell repertoires in COVID-19. This table comes from immunoSEQ multiplex PCR, and its TCRdb copy is limited to in-frame clones, with some not included. The table records around 250,000 clones, roughly four fifths of them present only once. Source material: PBMCs or T cells enriched from blood (not recorded which). The receptors shown here come from a man aged 35-49 years who had been exposed to COVID-19. CDR3s leave out the opening cysteine and the closing phenylalanine or tryptophan. Clone size is shown for a subset of rows, as once, few, many or a class of expanded clone.

clone size,J gene,V gene,CDR3 protein
-,TRBJ1-6,TRBV30,AWTSQGSGSPLH
-,TRBJ1-2,TRBV12-3/TRBV12-4,ASSLGDTKGYT
-,TRBJ1-2,TRBV6-5,ASSDEQDRYT
-,TRBJ2-7,TRBV7-6,ASSSPSTGLPSAEQY
-,TRBJ2-2,TRBV18,ASSPSRALGELF
once,TRBJ1-5,TRBV23-1,ASRQGNNQPQH
-,TRBJ2-7,TRBV18,ASSPMRGQGYEQY
-,TRBJ1-2,TRBV29-1,SAIPGRNYGYT
once,TRBJ1-3,TRBV11-2,ASSEEGTPGNTIY
-,TRBJ2-5,TRBV11-2,ASSGRVEETQY
-,TRBJ2-1,TRBV5-8,ASRSPTGGHPNEQF
-,TRBJ2-2,TRBV21-1,ASPPFRLAGGGTGELF